This T cell receptor (beta chain) was recovered during a study of low-dose radiotherapy and immunotherapy resistance in tumors. The wider study: Ipilimumab 1 mg/kg every six weeks, together with nivolumab 240 mg every two weeks, was given intravenously to patients.

Primers targeting TRAV and TRBV primed first-strand cDNA, covering alpha and beta chains. Both a constant-region primer and a V-primer adapter served to amplify TCRs across 20 to 25 PCR cycles. The isolated mRNA underwent amplification through in vitro transcription. Each CDR3 protein is one row after TCRdb ran MiXCR on the reads. The sample includes 57,000 or so distinct CDR3 sequences, roughly a quarter seen only once; the top ten take approximately 5.7%. This clonotype has at least ten counts. Time point given: before trial treatment. Donors were given nivolumab, ipilimumab, aspirin, low-dose cyclophosphamide and low-dose radiotherapy. This sequence was found in a male donor with prostate cancer. The sequencing used PBMCs, collected before treatment.

This CDR3 is CASKGLGTDTQYF. The CDR3 DNA follows: TGTGCCAGCAAGGGGCTCGGCACAGATACGCAGTATTTT. The chain has TRBV2 and TRBJ2-3; perhaps TRBD1 as D (5 bases). The CDR3 has 13 residues. Trimming shortened V by 7 bases and J by 1 base, and 9 bases separated the two germline ends. In germline, CDR1 is SNHLY, CDR2 FYNNEI. Based on the CDR3 plus reference TRBV2 and TRBJ2-3, the full variable domain is EPEVTQTPSHQVTQMGQEVILRCVPISNHLYFYWYRQILGQKVEFLVSFYNNEISEKSEIFDDQFSVERPDGSNFTLKIRSTKLEDSAMYFCASKGLGTDTQYFGPGTRLTVL.